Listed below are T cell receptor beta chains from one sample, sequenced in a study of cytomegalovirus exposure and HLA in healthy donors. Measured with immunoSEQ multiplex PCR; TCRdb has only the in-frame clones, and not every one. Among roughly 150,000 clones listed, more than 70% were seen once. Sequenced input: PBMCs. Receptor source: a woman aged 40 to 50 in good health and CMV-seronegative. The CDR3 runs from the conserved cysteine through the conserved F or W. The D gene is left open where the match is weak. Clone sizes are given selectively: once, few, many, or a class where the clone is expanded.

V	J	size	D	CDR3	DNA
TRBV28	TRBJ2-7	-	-	CASSLAGIDEQYF	TGTGCCAGCAGTTTAGCAGGGATCGACGAGCAGTACTTC
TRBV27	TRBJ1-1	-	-	CASKVTGGNTEAFF	TGTGCCAGCAAGGTCACGGGGGGGAACACTGAAGCTTTCTTT
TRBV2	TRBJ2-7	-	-	CASYLSGEQYF	TGTGCCAGCTACCTATCAGGGGAGCAGTACTTC
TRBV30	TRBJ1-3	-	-	CAWSVGGASNTIYF	TGTGCCTGGAGTGTAGGGGGGGCTAGCAACACCATATATTTT
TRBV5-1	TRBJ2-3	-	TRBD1	CASSFSGQNTDTQYF	TGCGCCAGCAGCTTTTCGGGACAGAACACAGATACGCAGTATTTT
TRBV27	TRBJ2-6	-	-	CASSLLYRAGANVLTF	TGTGCCAGCAGTTTATTATACCGGGCTGGGGCCAACGTCCTGACTTTC
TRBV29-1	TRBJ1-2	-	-	CSVGAGDGYTF	TGCAGCGTTGGAGCAGGGGATGGCTACACCTTC
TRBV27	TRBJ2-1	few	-	CATLRETEEFF	TGTGCCACGCTCAGGGAAACAGAAGAGTTCTTC
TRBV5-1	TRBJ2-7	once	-	CASCKGLRDTLNEQYF	TGCGCCAGCTGCAAAGGGCTGCGGGATACACTAAACGAGCAGTACTTC
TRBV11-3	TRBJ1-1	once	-	CASSAALGVEASF	TGTGCCAGCAGCGCGGCCTTAGGGGTTGAAGCTTCCTTT
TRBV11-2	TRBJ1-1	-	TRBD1	CASARSGGQGWGTIPEAFF	TGTGCCAGCGCAAGAAGTGGGGGACAGGGGTGGGGCACTATCCCTGAAGCTTTCTTT
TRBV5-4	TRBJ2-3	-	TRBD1	CASSRAEGQGTDTQYF	TGTGCCAGCAGCAGGGCTGAAGGACAGGGGACAGATACGCAGTATTTT
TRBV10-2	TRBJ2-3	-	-	CASSEEVARPHKREYF	TGCGCCAGCAGTGAGGAGGTCGCCCGACCGCATAAGAGGGAGTATTTT
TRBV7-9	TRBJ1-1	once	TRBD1	CASRPRQGRVTEAFF	TGTGCCAGCAGACCCCGACAGGGAAGGGTCACTGAAGCTTTCTTT
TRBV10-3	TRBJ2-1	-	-	CATARGAGNEQFF	TGTGCCACCGCCCGGGGGGCCGGGAATGAGCAGTTCTTC
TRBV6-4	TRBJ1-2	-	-	CASSEWAGYGYTF	TGTGCCAGCAGTGAATGGGCAGGGTATGGCTACACCTTC
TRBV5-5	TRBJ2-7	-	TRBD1	CASSPPTGPYEQYF	TGTGCCAGCAGCCCACCGACAGGGCCCTACGAGCAGTACTTC
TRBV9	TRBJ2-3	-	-	CASSVGSINTDTQYF	TGTGCCAGCAGCGTAGGGTCTATCAACACAGATACGCAGTATTTT
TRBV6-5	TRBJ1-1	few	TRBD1	CASSYPTGGIGEAFF	TGTGCCAGCAGTTACCCCACAGGGGGGATTGGTGAAGCTTTCTTT
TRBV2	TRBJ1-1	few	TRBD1	CASSGQGNTEAFF	TGTGCCAGCAGTGGACAGGGTAACACTGAAGCTTTCTTT
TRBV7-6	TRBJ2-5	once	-	CASSFNSVSQETQYF	TGTGCCAGCAGCTTTAATTCAGTCAGCCAAGAGACCCAGTACTTC
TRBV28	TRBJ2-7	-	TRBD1	CARTGLDEQYF	TGTGCCAGGACAGGGTTAGACGAGCAGTACTTC